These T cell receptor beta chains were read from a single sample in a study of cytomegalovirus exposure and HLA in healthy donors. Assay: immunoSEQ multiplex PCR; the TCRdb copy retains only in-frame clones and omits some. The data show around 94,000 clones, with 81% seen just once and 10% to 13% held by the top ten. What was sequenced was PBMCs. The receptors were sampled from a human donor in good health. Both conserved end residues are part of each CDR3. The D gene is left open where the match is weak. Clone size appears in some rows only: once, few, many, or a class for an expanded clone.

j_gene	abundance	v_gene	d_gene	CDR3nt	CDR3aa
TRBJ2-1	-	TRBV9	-	TGTGCCAGCAGCGTAGTAGGGGGGGGCTACAATGAGCAGTTCTTC	CASSVVGGGYNEQFF
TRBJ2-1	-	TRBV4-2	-	TGTGCCAGCAGCCAAGATCTAGCCCTGGATGAGCAGTTCTTC	CASSQDLALDEQFF
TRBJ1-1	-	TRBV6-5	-	TGTGCCAGCAGTTACTCGGGGACTAACACTGAAGCTTTCTTT	CASSYSGTNTEAFF
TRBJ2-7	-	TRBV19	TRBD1	TGTGCCACCTCGGACAGGAAGTTGTGGTACGAGCAGTACTTC	CATSDRKLWYEQYF
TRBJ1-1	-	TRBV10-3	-	TGTGCCATCAGCCAGGGTGTGAGCACTGAAGCTTTCTTT	CAISQGVSTEAFF
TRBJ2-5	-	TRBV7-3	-	TGTGCCAGCAGCTTGGGCTCGGCCGTGCAAGAGACCCAGTACTTC	CASSLGSAVQETQYF
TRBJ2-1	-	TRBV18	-	TGTGCCAGCTCACCGGGTACAGACAACAATGAGCAGTTCTTC	CASSPGTDNNEQFF
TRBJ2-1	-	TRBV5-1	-	TGCGCCAGCAGCCCGAGGAGGTACTACAATGAGCAGTTCTTC	CASSPRRYYNEQFF
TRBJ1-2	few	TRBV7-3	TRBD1	TGTGCCAGCAGCCATACAGGGGAAGGCTATGGCTACACCTTC	CASSHTGEGYGYTF
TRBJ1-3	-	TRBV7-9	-	TGTGCCAGCCGTCATCGGTCTGGAAACACCATATATTTT	CASRHRSGNTIYF
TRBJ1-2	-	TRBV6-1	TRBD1	TGTGCCAGCAGTGATTCTGTCGTCAGGGGGAACTATGGCTACACCTTC	CASSDSVVRGNYGYTF
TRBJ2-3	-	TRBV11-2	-	TGTGCCAGCAGCTTACAGGGTGGGCGCACAGATACGCAGTATTTT	CASSLQGGRTDTQYF
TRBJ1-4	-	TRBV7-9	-	TGTGCCAGCAGCTTAGTAGTTGCAACTAATGAAAAACTGTTTTTT	CASSLVVATNEKLFF
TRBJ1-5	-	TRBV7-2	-	TGTGCCAGCAGCCGGGACACCAATCAGCCCCAGCATTTT	CASSRDTNQPQHF
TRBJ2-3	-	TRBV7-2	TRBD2	TGTGCCAGCAGCCCGCGGGGGGGCACTGGTACGCAGTATTTT	CASSPRGGTGTQYF
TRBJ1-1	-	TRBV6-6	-	TGTGCCAGCACCCTTACTCGACAGGCTGGCTCTGAAGCTTTCTTT	CASTLTRQAGSEAFF
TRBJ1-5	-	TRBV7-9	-	TGTGCCAGCAGCTTAGGCAGGGCCAGGAATCAGCCCCAGCATTTT	CASSLGRARNQPQHF